These 30 T cell receptor beta chains were all obtained from the same sample, sequenced in a study of T-cell reconstitution after alpha-beta-depleted transplantation in children. It was with unique molecular identifiers that the TCRbeta library was prepared. TCRdb re-derived calls from the PCR reads in MiXCR, one entry per CDR3 protein. The sample carries around 300,000 distinct CDR3 sequences, roughly a tenth recorded once. The source was PBMCs, collected before TCRalphabeta/CD19-depleted stem cell transplant. The receptors shown here come from a boy under two years old with acute myeloid leukemia, due to receive a stem cell transplant.

This clonotype was seen repeatedly, ten times or more. The chain uses TRBV20-1 and TRBJ1-6; D is unresolved. The CDR3 length is 14 residues. Trimming took off 5 bases at V and 7 bases at J, with 15 bases between the two ends. The germline V gene encodes CDR1 DFQATT and CDR2 SNEGSKA (reference sequence). The CDR3, as DNA: TGCAGTGCTGTTATGAATACGGAGAATTCACCCCTCCACTTT. Amino acids: CSAVMNTENSPLHF.

There are many counts of this clonotype. The rearrangement joins TRBV7-2 to TRBJ1-2, with D perhaps TRBD1 (5 bases). This CDR3 is 12 amino acids long. Trimming took 4 bases from V and 7 from J, leaving 10 bases between them. Germline V CDR1 and CDR2: SGHTA, FQGNSA. CDR3 in DNA: TGTGCCAGCAGCTATGGGGGGGTTGGCTACACCTTC. It specifies CASSYGGVGYTF.

This clonotype was recorded many times. The J gene is TRBJ1-5, the V gene TRBV7-2; D unclear. The V end lost 1 base, the J end lost 0 bases, and 7 bases lay between the germline ends. CDR3 size: 15 residues. The germline gives CDR1 SGHTA, CDR2 FQGNSA. CDR3 nucleotides: TGTGCCAGCAGCTTAGGCCGGTATAGCAATCAGCCCCAGCATTTT. Translation: CASSLGRYSNQPQHF.

This clonotype was detected many times. The CDR3 DNA reads as TGCAGTGCTATTCCCCGACAGGCCCACGAGCAGTACTTC. This codes for CSAIPRQAHEQYF. V usage is TRBV20-1 and J usage is TRBJ2-7; a weak D match, TRBD1 (6 bases). The V gene's germline CDR1 is DFQATT and CDR2 SNEGSKA (reference sequence). The CDR3 has 13 residues. V was shortened by 4 bases and J by 5 bases, with 15 bases between the two germline ends.

This clonotype was counted at least ten times. The CDR3 coding sequence is TGCGCCAGCAGCCAAGTCGGGCTAGCGGGAGGGCGACGGGACGAGCAGTACTTC. Protein product: CASSQVGLAGGRRDEQYF. V usage is TRBV4-3 and J usage is TRBJ2-7; 12 bases agree with TRBD2. The V gene's germline CDR1 is LGHNA and CDR2 YSLEER. CDR3 length equals 18 residues. The J segment lost 5 bases and the V segment lost 1 base, leaving 12 bases of the junction unmatched.

This clonotype was found many times. The chain uses TRBV5-1 and TRBJ2-3; 12 nucleotides line up with TRBD2. The CDR3 is 16 amino acids. Unmatched junction bases numbered 7, after V lost 4 bases and J lost 4 bases. Germline V CDR1 and CDR2: SGHRS, YFSETQ. The CDR3 bases are TGCGCCAGCAGCCTATTGACTAGCGGGGGACCAGATACGCAGTATTTT. Its translation: CASSLLTSGGPDTQYF.

The sample holds a few counts of this clonotype. The CDR3 loop reads CASRRTGIISYEQYF. The CDR3 coding sequence is TGTGCCAGCAGGAGGACAGGGATTATCTCCTACGAGCAGTACTTC. The chain employs TRBV6-1 and TRBJ2-7, with TRBD1 identical over 8 bases. This CDR3 is built from 15 residues. Germline V gene data show CDR1 as MNHNS and CDR2 as SASEGT. Germline trimming cut 6 bases from V and 0 bases from J; bases unmatched to any gene: 7.

Comment on this clonotype: This clone may be a read error of a much larger clone one base away. This rearrangement joins TRBV2 to TRBJ2-3; 11 bases line up with TRBD2. Per germline, CDR1 SNHLY and CDR2 FYNNEI. The V and J ends lost 8 bases and 0 bases, in that order; junction bases with no gene match: 13. CDR3 length equals 18 residues. Here the CDR3 DNA reads TGTGCCAGCTGTTTCCGGCTAGCGGGGGGCGCTAGCACAGATACGCAGTATTTT. It translates to CASCFRLAGGASTDTQYF.

This clonotype was picked up many times. This rearrangement joins TRBV20-1 to TRBJ1-6, with D possibly TRBD1 on 6 matching bases. Trimming removed 2 bases at V and 7 bases at J, with 18 bases between. Germline CDR1 reads DFQATT; CDR2 reads SNEGSKA (reference sequence). CDR3 size: 16 residues. This CDR3 is CSARHLRGFMNSPLHF. DNA for the CDR3: TGCAGTGCTAGACACCTCAGGGGATTTATGAATTCACCCCTCCACTTT.

This clonotype was found once. A read error may explain this, as a much larger clone is one base away. This is likely a read error, given that the CDR3 carries no conserved phenylalanine or tryptophan at its end. The V call is TRBV5-1, the J call TRBJ2-7; 7 bases map to TRBD2. CDR3 length: 12 residues. Germline V gene data show CDR1 as SGHRS and CDR2 as YFSETQ. With V trimmed by 3 bases and J by 4 bases, 1 base remained unmatched. This chain's CDR3 is CASSWEGYEQYL. Here the CDR3 DNA reads TGCGCCAGCAGCTGGGAGGGATACGAGCAGTACTTA.

This clonotype was observed at least ten times. This CDR3 reads CSVEVNGDTQYF. The DNA of the CDR3 is TGCAGCGTTGAAGTAAACGGGGATACGCAGTATTTT. The rearrangement joins TRBV29-1 to TRBJ2-3, with D unclear. Per the germline V gene, CDR1 is SQVTM and CDR2 is ANQGSEA. Trimming shortened V by 1 base and J by 6 bases, and 8 bases separated the two germline ends. There are 12 residues in the CDR3.

Points on this clonotype: This may be a read error: a much more frequent sequence differs by one nucleotide. The chain uses TRBV7-8 and TRBJ2-1; perhaps TRBD1 as D (6 bases). Germline CDR1 is SGHVS and CDR2 is FQNEAQ. The CDR3 has 16 amino acids. The CDR3 nucleotides read TGTGCCAGCAGCCTTTATCAGGGGATCTCCTACAATCAGCAGTTCTTC. Protein product: CASSLYQGISYNQQFF.

The sample holds many counts of this clonotype. This sequence joins TRBV7-9 and TRBJ2-7; D ambiguous. Germline V CDR1 and CDR2: SEHNR, FQNEAQ (reference sequence). Deletions cut 7 bases from V and 2 bases from J, with 21 bases between. The CDR3 spans 16 residues. CDR3 amino acids: CASMWVSPPQAYEQYF. DNA of the CDR3: TGTGCCAGCATGTGGGTATCCCCACCTCAGGCCTACGAGCAGTACTTC.

CDR3 bases: TGTGCCAGCAGCTCACCCGGGACAGGGGCCAATGAGCAGTTCTTC. Its translation: CASSSPGTGANEQFF. V and J are TRBV5-8 and TRBJ2-1, with 10 bases matching TRBD1. In germline, CDR1 is SGHTS, CDR2 YDEGEE. V shed 3 bases and J 6 bases; nucleotides not matched to a gene: 6. The CDR3 is made up of 15 amino acids.

This clonotype was counted between two and nine times. The CDR3: CSARVPTSGRVTTETQYF. The CDR3 DNA reads as TGCAGTGCCCGAGTCCCCACTAGCGGGAGAGTTACCACAGAGACCCAGTACTTC. The J gene is TRBJ2-5, the V gene TRBV20-1; TRBD2 aligns across 11 bases. CDR1 DFQATT and CDR2 SNEGSKA come from the germline V gene (reference sequence). There are 18 residues in the CDR3. V lost 6 bases, J lost 4 bases, and 19 bases stayed unmatched.

V is TRBV3-1 and J is TRBJ2-1, with TRBD1 identical over 8 bases. V lost 4 bases to trimming and J lost 5 bases; unmatched junction nucleotides: 4. Germline CDR1 and CDR2: LGHDT and YNNKEL (reference sequence). This CDR3 comprises 14 residues. The CDR3 sequence: CASSPGTGNNEQFF. CDR3 sequence (DNA): TGTGCCAGCAGCCCCGGGACAGGTAACAATGAGCAGTTCTTC.

This clonotype was observed at least ten times. The V gene is TRBV29-1, the J gene TRBJ1-4; TRBD1 matches at 11 bases. The germline V gene encodes CDR1 SQVTM and CDR2 ANQGSEA. This CDR3 region has 14 residues. J lost 7 bases, V lost 1 base, and 2 bases had no gene match. This chain's CDR3 is CSVEGTGGVEKLFF. DNA for the CDR3: TGCAGCGTTGAAGGGACAGGGGGCGTTGAAAAACTGTTTTTT.

This chain joins TRBV3-1 and TRBJ2-2, with 9 bases fitting TRBD2. This CDR3 region has 17 residues. Germline V gives CDR1 LGHDT, CDR2 YNNKEL (reference sequence). J lost 7 bases, V lost 0 bases, and 9 bases had no gene match. The CDR3 sequence is CASSQEGREGRLGELFF. CDR3 nucleotides: TGTGCCAGCAGCCAAGAAGGGCGGGAGGGCCGTCTCGGGGAGCTGTTTTTT.

This clonotype has a count of ten or more. The genes are TRBV7-2 and TRBJ2-5; no firm D call. Looked up from germline, CDR1 is SGHTA and CDR2 is FQGNSA. Trimming took off 5 bases at V and 1 base at J, with 14 bases between the two ends. The CDR3 totals 15 residues. Written as DNA, the CDR3 is TGTGCCAGCAGCACTAATATGAACGTCCAAGAGACCCAGTACTTC. This codes for CASSTNMNVQETQYF.

The table lists this clonotype with many counts. V is TRBV20-1 and J is TRBJ2-7; TRBD1 matches 7 bases. Germline trimming cut 3 bases from V and 6 bases from J; bases unmatched to any gene: 17. The germline V gene has CDR1 DFQATT and CDR2 SNEGSKA (reference sequence). The CDR3 is made up of 16 amino acids. The CDR3 nucleotides are TGCAGTGCTAGGAGAAAGAAGTTAGGACAGGCGGGCGAGCAGTACTTC. Translating it yields CSARRKKLGQAGEQYF.

This clonotype was picked up many times. The rearrangement links TRBV11-2 to TRBJ2-7; D is unresolved. The CDR3 spans 12 residues. Germline V gene lookup returns CDR1 SGHAT and CDR2 FQNNGV. V was trimmed by 0 bases and J by 6 bases, leaving 6 bases between them. The CDR3 DNA is TGTGCCAGCAGCTTAGAGCCCCTCGAGCAGTACTTC. Its protein is CASSLEPLEQYF.

A few counts support this clonotype. V usage is TRBV6-1 and J usage is TRBJ2-7; TRBD2 matches 8 bases. Trimming at V came to 1 base and at J to 5 bases, leaving 10 bases not matched to a gene. In germline, CDR1 is MNHNS, CDR2 SASEGT. The CDR3 spans 16 residues. The CDR3 region has the DNA TGTGCCAGCAGTGAAGAATTCGGCGGGGGGCTCCACGAGCAGTACTTC. It is translated as CASSEEFGGGLHEQYF.

This clonotype was picked up many times. The chain employs TRBV7-2 and TRBJ2-7, with D unclear. This CDR3 is 15 amino acids long. Germline CDR1 reads SGHTA; CDR2 reads FQGNSA. V lost 3 bases and J 0 bases, leaving 12 bases between the germline ends. For the CDR3, the DNA is TGTGCCAGCAGCTTCCCTCTCGGAAGCTCCTACGAGCAGTACTTC. As protein: CASSFPLGSSYEQYF.

This clonotype was detected ten times or more. CDR3 loop: CSARLPGTGGLNEQFF. DNA of the CDR3: TGCAGTGCTAGATTACCCGGGACAGGGGGTCTTAATGAGCAGTTCTTC. This chain links TRBV20-1 with TRBJ2-1, with 11 nucleotides matching TRBD1. Germline CDR1 DFQATT, CDR2 SNEGSKA (reference sequence). Losses at the gene ends were 2 bases for V and 7 bases for J; bases not matched to a gene: 10. The CDR3 spans 16 residues.

Many counts were recorded for this clonotype. The chain uses TRBV10-3 and TRBJ1-1, with D tentatively TRBD1 (5 bases). The CDR3 spans 13 residues. CDR1 ENHRY and CDR2 SYGVKD come from the germline V gene. Trimming shortened V by 6 bases and J by 1 base, and 9 bases separated the two germline ends. The CDR3 loop is CAIRGTANTEAFF. Written as DNA, the CDR3 is TGTGCCATCAGGGGGACCGCGAACACTGAAGCTTTCTTT.

This clonotype was observed many times. The chain carries TRBV6-5 and TRBJ1-2; no firm D call. Germline CDR1 and CDR2: MNHEY and SVGAGI. Trimming shortened V by 0 bases and J by 2 bases, and 7 bases separated the two germline ends. This CDR3 has 14 amino acids. As DNA, the CDR3 is TGTGCCAGCAGTTACTCGGAACAGAACTATGGCTACACCTTC. It specifies CASSYSEQNYGYTF.

The rearrangement joins TRBV5-4 to TRBJ2-3; the D is unclear. The CDR3 sequence is 15 residues long. The germline V gene encodes CDR1 SGHNT and CDR2 YYREEE (reference sequence). Deletions cut 1 base from V and 1 base from J, with 10 bases between. The CDR3 region is CASSLKGTRTDTQYF. CDR3 coding DNA: TGTGCCAGCAGCTTGAAGGGCACACGCACAGATACGCAGTATTTT.

This clonotype has a handful of counts. The chain joins TRBV19 to TRBJ2-1; TRBD2 might be the D (5 bases). The CDR3 length is 15 residues. V lost 5 bases and J 2 bases, leaving 13 bases between the germline ends. Germline V gives CDR1 LNHDA, CDR2 SQIVND (reference sequence). This chain's CDR3 is CASSFLTMPYNEQFF. The CDR3 DNA follows: TGTGCCAGTAGTTTCCTGACTATGCCCTACAATGAGCAGTTCTTC.

The chain links TRBV19 to TRBJ2-1; D perhaps matches TRBD1 (5 bases). Germline V CDR1 and CDR2: LNHDA, SQIVND (reference sequence). The V gene lost 10 bases and the J gene lost 3 bases, with 16 bases spanning the gap. This CDR3 has 14 amino acids. CDR3 sequence reads: CAMGLGLHYNEQFF. The CDR3 DNA sequence: TGTGCCATGGGCCTGGGGCTCCACTACAATGAGCAGTTCTTC.

Ten or more counts support this clonotype. The rearrangement links TRBV6-1 to TRBJ2-5; the D gene is possibly TRBD1 (6 bases). V dropped 10 bases and J dropped 5 bases, with 20 bases sitting between them. Germline loops: CDR1 MNHNS, CDR2 SASEGT. The CDR3 runs 14 residues. This CDR3 is CATSGDRWGETQYF. The CDR3 DNA reads as TGTGCCACTTCTGGAGACAGGTGGGGGGAGACCCAGTACTTC.